These T cell receptor beta chains were read from a single sample in a study of T-cell memory formation after mild COVID-19. TCRdb redid the calling of the 5' RACE reads with MiXCR, one entry per CDR3 protein. The sample shows fewer than 550,000 distinct CDR3 sequences, 20% of them seen only once. Sequenced sample: PBMCs or a T cell subset sorted from them (not recorded which). These receptors were obtained from an adult woman who had mild COVID-19 (a few samples of this study predate the infection). Cell type and time point are not known. CDR3s leave out the opening cysteine and the closing phenylalanine or tryptophan.

v_call cdr3_aa
TRBV7-9 ASSQGPSAGQETQY
TRBV20-1 SARGTSGSTGELF
TRBV6-5 ASSPLSGRRGEQY
TRBV7-7 ASSFVHAGELF
TRBV3-1 ASSQVGHTQETQY
TRBV24-1 ATSDLLGIDTQY
TRBV30 AWSRYSNQPQH
TRBV12-3/TRBV12-4 ASSLDALKGYT
TRBV4-1 ASSQDHGFSNQPQH
TRBV7-6 ASSSGLGAREQY
TRBV12-3/TRBV12-4 ASVGLDYEQY
TRBV24-1 ATSEGLGYT
TRBV7-6 ASSLGLAGGPEELF
TRBV4-3 ASSQEVSIGPGGYT
TRBV4-3 ASSQQTGAGANVLT